The 22 T cell receptor beta chains below were found in one sample sequenced in a study of cytotoxic CD8 clonotypes in ibrutinib-treated CLL. Libraries were prepared by immunoSEQ multiplex PCR; TCRdb keeps only in-frame clonotypes and omits some of them. Of 270,000 or so clones in the sample, around 69% are singletons; the top ten hold around 5.3%. The sample consisted of PBMCs, taken at disease progression, from a patient treated with ibrutinib. These receptors all come from a human donor with chronic lymphocytic leukemia.

For the CDR3, the DNA is TGTGCCAGCTCACCGGATGGGTTGAACACCGGGGAGCTGTTTTTT. It codes for CASSPDGLNTGELFF. The V gene is TRBV18, the J gene TRBJ2-2; D gene uncertain. V was pared by 3 bases and J by 1 base, with 9 bases between. The CDR3 spans 15 residues. CDR1 is KGHSH, CDR2 LQKENI, per germline.

The V and J genes are TRBV11-2 and TRBJ2-5; D is perhaps TRBD1 or TRBD2 (6 bases each). This CDR3 is 18 amino acids long. V was clipped by 3 bases and J by 5 bases, with 25 bases between them. Germline V gene lookup returns CDR1 SGHAT and CDR2 FQNNGV. DNA for the CDR3: TGTGCCAGCAGCTTTATAAGTTTAGGAGTAGGGGGGTGGGAGACCCAGTACTTC. Protein: CASSFISLGVGGWETQYF.

V and J are TRBV6-1 and TRBJ1-3; perhaps TRBD1 as D (5 bases). Germline V gene data show CDR1 as MNHNS and CDR2 as SASEGT. The V and J ends lost 6 bases and 1 base respectively, with 10 bases between them. This CDR3 comprises 14 residues. The CDR3 sequence is CASRADSSGNTIYF. The DNA of the CDR3 is TGTGCCAGCAGAGCTGACAGTTCTGGAAACACCATATATTTT.

The chain joins TRBV10-3 to TRBJ2-3; D possibly corresponds to TRBD2 (6 bases). The V gene's germline CDR1 is ENHRY and CDR2 SYGVKD. V was shortened by 8 bases and J by 6 bases, with 15 bases between the two germline ends. This CDR3 has 13 amino acids. Here the CDR3 DNA reads TGTGCCATCGGTAGCGGACGAACTGATACGCAGTATTTT. Translating it yields CAIGSGRTDTQYF.

A few counts support this clone. The gene calls are TRBV7-6 and TRBJ2-1, with TRBD1 matching 8 bases. This CDR3 contains 17 residues. With V trimmed by 5 bases and J by 6 bases, 15 bases remained unmatched. CDR1 is SGHVS and CDR2 is FNYEAQ in the germline V gene. The CDR3 loop reads CASSPATGGWRGNEQFF. For the CDR3, the DNA is TGTGCCAGCAGCCCGGCTACAGGGGGGTGGAGAGGCAATGAGCAGTTCTTC.

The chain employs TRBV6-5 and TRBJ1-2; D possibly corresponds to TRBD1 (5 bases). CDR3 length equals 13 residues. Trimming took 2 bases from V and 8 from J, leaving 12 bases between them. Germline V gives CDR1 MNHEY, CDR2 SVGAGI. This CDR3 reads CASSYAGGGGYTF. CDR3 nucleotides: TGTGCCAGCAGTTACGCTGGGGGAGGCGGCTACACCTTC.

This chain connects TRBV5-1 to TRBJ2-5, with D possibly being TRBD1 or TRBD2 (5 bases each). Trimming took off 4 bases at V and 3 bases at J, with 19 bases between the two ends. The CDR3 consists of 16 residues. The germline V gene has CDR1 SGHRS and CDR2 YFSETQ. The CDR3 DNA follows: TGCGCCAGCAGCCCGGGGCCCGGATTCGGGAAAGAGACCCAGTACTTC. Amino acids: CASSPGPGFGKETQYF. Filled out from reference TRBV5-1 and TRBJ2-5, the complete variable domain reads KAGVTQTPRYLIKTRGQQVTLSCSPISGHRSVSWYQQTPGQGLQFLFEYFSETQRNKGNFPGRFSGRQFSNSRSEMNVSTLELGDSALYLCASSPGPGFGKETQYFGPGTRLLVL.

The CDR3 loop is CASSIWFAGASTDTQYF. The CDR3 nucleotides read TGTGCCAGTAGTATTTGGTTTGCGGGTGCTAGCACAGATACGCAGTATTTT. The gene calls are TRBV19 and TRBJ2-3; maybe TRBD2 (5 bases). V was clipped by 3 bases and J by 0 bases, with 16 bases between them. The CDR3 covers 17 residues. Looked up from germline, CDR1 is LNHDA and CDR2 is SQIVND (reference sequence).

This clone was counted between two and nine times. The rearrangement links TRBV7-8 to TRBJ1-3; D unclear. CDR3 length: 11 residues. Germline values: CDR1 SGHVS, CDR2 FQNEAQ. V lost 1 base and J lost 9, with 4 bases in between. The DNA of the CDR3 is TGTGCCAGCAGCTTAGAGGGCACCATATATTTT. Protein: CASSLEGTIYF.

The V gene is TRBV9, the J gene TRBJ2-5; 10 nucleotides agree with TRBD1. Looked up from germline, CDR1 is SGDLS and CDR2 is YYNGEE. This CDR3 has 14 residues. The CDR3 nucleotides are TGTGTCGCTTCGGGGACAGGGGTCGAAGAGACCCAGTACTTC. This gives the protein CVASGTGVEETQYF.

The genes are TRBV28 and TRBJ1-1; D gene ambiguous. Germline lookup yields CDR1 MDHEN and CDR2 SYDVKM. The length of the CDR3 is 11 residues. V dropped 4 bases and J dropped 11 bases, with 11 bases sitting between them. The CDR3 bases are TGTGCCAGCAGTTCCCCCCGGGTCGCTTTCTTT. This sequence encodes CASSSPRVAFF. Filled out from reference TRBV28 and TRBJ1-1, the complete variable domain reads DVKVTQSSRYLVKRTGEKVFLECVQDMDHENMFWYRQDPGLGLRLIYFSYDVKMKEKGDIPEGYSVSREKKERFSLILESASTNQTSMYLCASSSPRVAFFGQGTRLTVV.

To note about this clone: The same CDR3 also results from other DNA sequences found in this sample. The rearrangement uses TRBV5-1 and TRBJ2-5; no reliable D call. Germline CDR1 reads SGHRS; CDR2 reads YFSETQ. Trimming shortened V by 0 bases and J by 2 bases, and 5 bases separated the two germline ends. The CDR3 contains 13 residues. As DNA, the CDR3 is TGCGCCAGCAGCTTGGTTCCTCAAGAGACCCAGTACTTC. Translation: CASSLVPQETQYF.

The chain joins TRBV27 to TRBJ1-2; possibly TRBD1 for D (6 bases). Germline V lookup: CDR1 MNHEY, CDR2 SMNVEV (reference sequence). There are 14 residues in the CDR3. Trimming stripped 8 bases from V and 3 bases from J, with 16 bases between. Written as DNA, the CDR3 is TGTGCCAGCCGACAGACAGGCTTGTACTATGGCTACACCTTC. It specifies CASRQTGLYYGYTF.

This chain uses TRBV6-5 with TRBJ2-1; 8 bases are a match to TRBD2. The germline V gene encodes CDR1 MNHEY and CDR2 SVGAGI. Trimming cost V 6 bases and J 7 bases; bases outside gene matches: 8. CDR3 length: 14 amino acids. DNA of the CDR3: TGTGCCAGCAGCAACACGGGGGGGTTGAATGAGCAGTTCTTC. It encodes CASSNTGGLNEQFF.

The chain links TRBV21-1 to TRBJ1-5. TRBV21-1 is deemed a pseudogene. This CDR3 contains 16 residues. The CDR3 sequence is CASSKLGFIGNQPQHF. Written as DNA, the CDR3 is TGTGCCAGCAGCAAACTAGGGTTTATTGGCAATCAGCCCCAGCATTTT.

Only a few counts were recorded for this clone. The chain links TRBV6-1 to TRBJ2-5; TRBD1 is a possible D gene (5 bases). CDR3 length: 13 amino acids. Trimming left V 10 bases short and J 0 bases short, with 12 bases between. The germline gives CDR1 MNHNS, CDR2 SASEGT. The CDR3: CATVWGYQETQYF. The CDR3, as DNA: TGTGCCACCGTATGGGGCTACCAAGAGACCCAGTACTTC.

This clone has only a few counts. This chain joins TRBV28 and TRBJ2-3, with 12 bases fitting TRBD2. This CDR3 is built from 19 residues. V gave up 6 bases and J gave up 4 bases; unmatched junction bases: 17. CDR1 is MDHEN and CDR2 is SYDVKM in the germline V gene. The CDR3 nucleotides are TGTGCCAGCAGCCGAACGCCCCTAGCGGGAGGGCCCGGGGCAGATACGCAGTATTTT. Translation: CASSRTPLAGGPGADTQYF.

The chain has TRBV2 and TRBJ2-3; 8 positions agree with TRBD2. In germline, CDR1 is SNHLY, CDR2 FYNNEI. The V segment lost 11 bases and the J segment 2 bases; nucleotides outside the gene matches: 12. There are 15 residues in the CDR3. CDR3 amino acids: CAGVPGLVLTDTQYF. CDR3 in DNA: TGTGCCGGCGTCCCGGGACTAGTCCTCACAGATACGCAGTATTTT.

The chain has TRBV6-1 and TRBJ1-5; no clear D gene. Germline V lookup: CDR1 MNHNS, CDR2 SASEGT. This CDR3 has 15 residues. Between the trimmed V and J ends, which lost 3 bases and 3 bases, there was a span of 12 bases. The CDR3 sequence is CASSDLGRNNQPQHF. Written as DNA, the CDR3 is TGTGCCAGCAGTGACCTTGGGCGTAACAATCAGCCCCAGCATTTT.

The V call is TRBV6-1, the J call TRBJ1-5; a weak D match, TRBD1 (5 bases). V was clipped by 2 bases and J by 0 bases, with 8 bases between them. Germline V gene lookup returns CDR1 MNHNS and CDR2 SASEGT. There are 15 residues in the CDR3. DNA of the CDR3: TGTGCCAGCAGTGAATGGACATATAGCAATCAGCCCCAGCATTTT. Translated, it gives CASSEWTYSNQPQHF.

V and J are TRBV2 and TRBJ2-1, with 9 bases lining up with TRBD2. Unmatched junction bases numbered 3, after V lost 6 bases and J lost 3 bases. Germline CDR1 SNHLY, CDR2 FYNNEI. This CDR3 has 14 amino acids. CDR3 bases: TGTGCCAGCAGCCGAGCGGGGGGCTACAATGAGCAGTTCTTC. Protein sequence: CASSRAGGYNEQFF.

V is TRBV4-1 and J is TRBJ1-3; D unclear. V gave up 4 bases and J gave up 4 bases, with 11 bases separating them. This CDR3 is 14 amino acids long. Germline CDR1 MGHRA, CDR2 YSYEKL. This chain's CDR3 is CASSLRWGGNTIYF. The DNA for the CDR3 is TGCGCCAGCAGCCTCAGGTGGGGAGGAAACACCATATATTTT.